The 2 T cell receptor beta chains below come from one sample, sequenced in a study of cytomegalovirus exposure and HLA in healthy donors. The PCR employed 60 Vbeta primers together with 13 Jbeta primers. Only in-frame clones appear in the TCRdb table, and some are missing; sequencing was by immunoSEQ multiplex PCR. The table shows some 150,000 clones, with about 72% occurring only once. The sample comprised PBMCs. All receptors derive from a man aged 25 to 40 in good health and CMV-seropositive.

The genes are TRBV25-1 and TRBJ1-2; 8 positions match TRBD1. The CDR3 length is 14 residues. With V trimmed by 5 bases and J by 4 bases, 6 bases remained unmatched. Germline CDR1 reads MGHDK; CDR2 reads SYGVNS. CDR3 sequence: CASSRDRFGYGYTF. The CDR3 DNA reads TGTGCCAGCAGTAGGGACAGGTTTGGCTATGGCTACACCTTC.

This clone has only a few counts. V usage is TRBV7-9 and J usage is TRBJ1-2, with D unresolved. V was clipped by 5 bases and J by 1 base, with 8 bases between them. This CDR3 region has 13 residues. Germline V gives CDR1 SEHNR, CDR2 FQNEAQ (reference sequence). The CDR3 is CASSPSSNYGYTF. DNA of the CDR3: TGTGCCAGCAGCCCATCCAGTAACTATGGCTACACCTTC.